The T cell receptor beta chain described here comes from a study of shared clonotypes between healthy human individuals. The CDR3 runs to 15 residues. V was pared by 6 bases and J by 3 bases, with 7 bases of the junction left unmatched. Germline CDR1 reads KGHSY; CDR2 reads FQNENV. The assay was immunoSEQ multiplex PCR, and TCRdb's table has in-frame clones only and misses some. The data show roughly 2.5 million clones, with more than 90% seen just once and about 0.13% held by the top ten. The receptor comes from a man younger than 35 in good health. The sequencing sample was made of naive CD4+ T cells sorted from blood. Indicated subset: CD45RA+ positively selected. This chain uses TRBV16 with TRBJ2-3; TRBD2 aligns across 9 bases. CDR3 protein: CASRDSSGITDTQYF. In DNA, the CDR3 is TGTGCCAGCAGAGACTCTAGCGGGATTACAGATACGCAGTATTTT.